This is a list of T cell receptor beta chains from one sample in a study of identical twins. TCRdb reprocessed the 5' RACE reads via MiXCR and lists one record per CDR3 protein. The table has some 730,000 distinct CDR3 sequences, approximately 18% seen once. The data also belong to a second study, concerning T cells expressing NK-cell markers.

Sequenced sample: PBMCs. The receptors come from a woman aged 18 to 35 in good health. Each CDR3 is given with its conserved first and last residue. Fields, in order: V gene, clone size, D gene, J gene, CDR3 protein, CDR3 DNA. A D gene is named only where the DNA matches it firmly. Only part of the rows carry a size: once, few, many, or a class if the clone is expanded.

V gene: TRBV7-8; clone size: .; D gene: .; J gene: TRBJ2-7; CDR3 protein: CASSLGRPGPSYEQYF; CDR3 DNA: TGTGCCAGCAGCTTAGGCAGGCCTGGCCCCTCCTACGAGCAGTACTTC
V gene: TRBV10-3; clone size: few; D gene: TRBD2; J gene: TRBJ2-1; CDR3 protein: CAITPTSGGDNEQFF; CDR3 DNA: TGTGCCATCACCCCAACTAGCGGGGGGGACAATGAGCAGTTCTTC
V gene: TRBV10-2; clone size: many; D gene: TRBD1; J gene: TRBJ2-7; CDR3 protein: CASSEGDSSYEQYF; CDR3 DNA: TGCGCCAGCAGTGAGGGGGACAGCTCCTACGAGCAGTACTTC
V gene: TRBV6-1; clone size: .; D gene: .; J gene: TRBJ1-1; CDR3 protein: CASSPQPTWTEAFF; CDR3 DNA: TGTGCCAGCAGCCCTCAACCGACGTGGACTGAAGCTTTCTTT
V gene: TRBV5-1; clone size: .; D gene: .; J gene: TRBJ2-3; CDR3 protein: CASSVRWPSSTDTQYF; CDR3 DNA: TGCGCCAGCAGCGTCCGGTGGCCCTCTAGCACAGATACGCAGTATTTT
V gene: TRBV12-3/TRBV12-4; clone size: many; D gene: .; J gene: TRBJ1-5; CDR3 protein: CASSYVLDQPQHF; CDR3 DNA: TGTGCCAGCAGTTACGTCTTGGATCAGCCCCAGCATTTT
V gene: TRBV11-2; clone size: few; D gene: TRBD2; J gene: TRBJ2-7; CDR3 protein: CASSTLSGRFPGEQYF; CDR3 DNA: TGTGCCAGCAGCACCCTTAGCGGGAGGTTCCCGGGGGAGCAGTACTTC
V gene: TRBV5-1; clone size: .; D gene: TRBD2; J gene: TRBJ2-1; CDR3 protein: CASSFRPGTSAPYNEQFF; CDR3 DNA: TGCGCCAGCAGCTTTCGTCCCGGGACTAGCGCTCCGTACAATGAGCAGTTCTTC
V gene: TRBV5-1; clone size: few; D gene: .; J gene: TRBJ2-3; CDR3 protein: CASSLRGGGATDTQYF; CDR3 DNA: TGCGCCAGCAGCCTTCGAGGCGGGGGCGCTACAGATACGCAGTATTTT
V gene: TRBV7-2; clone size: .; D gene: .; J gene: TRBJ1-5; CDR3 protein: CASSSLTNQPQHF; CDR3 DNA: TGTGCCAGCAGCTCGCTGACCAATCAGCCCCAGCATTTT
V gene: TRBV20-1; clone size: .; D gene: TRBD2; J gene: TRBJ2-3; CDR3 protein: CSASGRAGADTQYF; CDR3 DNA: TGCAGTGCTAGCGGGAGGGCCGGGGCAGATACGCAGTATTTT
V gene: TRBV9; clone size: few; D gene: .; J gene: TRBJ2-1; CDR3 protein: CASSVGWGVNEQFF; CDR3 DNA: TGTGCCAGCAGCGTAGGTTGGGGGGTTAATGAGCAGTTCTTC
V gene: TRBV12-3/TRBV12-4; clone size: .; D gene: TRBD1; J gene: TRBJ2-3; CDR3 protein: CASIPQWDRGTDTQYF; CDR3 DNA: TGTGCCAGCATCCCTCAGTGGGACAGGGGCACAGATACGCAGTATTTT
V gene: TRBV10-3; clone size: many; D gene: TRBD1; J gene: TRBJ1-1; CDR3 protein: CAIKSEQGPSVRSTEAFF; CDR3 DNA: TGTGCCATCAAGTCAGAACAGGGGCCGTCGGTTCGGAGCACTGAAGCTTTCTTT
V gene: TRBV12-3/TRBV12-4; clone size: few; D gene: .; J gene: TRBJ2-2; CDR3 protein: CASSKQGPGELFF; CDR3 DNA: TGTGCCAGCAGTAAACAGGGTCCCGGGGAGCTGTTTTTT
V gene: TRBV20-1; clone size: .; D gene: TRBD2; J gene: TRBJ2-7; CDR3 protein: CSARWGAGGPYEQYF; CDR3 DNA: TGCAGTGCCCGATGGGGGGCGGGAGGGCCCTACGAGCAGTACTTC
V gene: TRBV5-1; clone size: few; D gene: .; J gene: TRBJ1-4; CDR3 protein: CASSLGRGSFETYEKLFF; CDR3 DNA: TGCGCCAGCAGCTTGGGGCGGGGTAGTTTCGAGACCTATGAAAAACTGTTTTTT
V gene: TRBV14; clone size: few; D gene: TRBD1; J gene: TRBJ2-7; CDR3 protein: CASSQFRDSHPYEQYF; CDR3 DNA: TGTGCCAGCAGCCAATTCCGGGACAGCCATCCCTACGAGCAGTACTTC
V gene: TRBV5-3; clone size: .; D gene: .; J gene: TRBJ2-4; CDR3 protein: CASTSPFTRNKNIQYF; CDR3 DNA: TGTGCCAGTACATCTCCCTTTACACGGAACAAAAACATTCAGTACTTC
V gene: TRBV7-2; clone size: .; D gene: TRBD2; J gene: TRBJ2-7; CDR3 protein: CASSPRSSGRYEQYF; CDR3 DNA: TGTGCCAGCAGCCCCCGGTCTAGCGGGAGGTACGAGCAGTACTTC
V gene: TRBV20-1; clone size: many; D gene: .; J gene: TRBJ1-4; CDR3 protein: CSPAAHEKLFF; CDR3 DNA: TGCAGCCCTGCGGCCCATGAAAAACTGTTTTTT
V gene: TRBV6-1; clone size: few; D gene: TRBD1; J gene: TRBJ2-4; CDR3 protein: CASSRTGAAKNIQYF; CDR3 DNA: TGTGCCAGCAGTAGGACAGGAGCAGCCAAAAACATTCAGTACTTC
V gene: TRBV21-1; clone size: .; D gene: .; J gene: TRBJ2-2; CDR3 protein: CASSKAIGRFPNTGELFF; CDR3 DNA: TGTGCCAGCAGCAAAGCGATCGGTCGCTTCCCGAACACCGGGGAGCTGTTTTTT
V gene: TRBV4-3; clone size: few; D gene: TRBD1; J gene: TRBJ1-2; CDR3 protein: CASSLLQGGSGYTF; CDR3 DNA: TGCGCCAGCAGCCTTCTACAGGGGGGTAGTGGCTACACCTTC
V gene: TRBV20-1; clone size: .; D gene: TRBD2; J gene: TRBJ2-1; CDR3 protein: CSAPTPPGLAGGGEQFF; CDR3 DNA: TGCAGTGCTCCTACCCCACCGGGACTAGCGGGAGGAGGTGAGCAGTTCTTC
V gene: TRBV6-5; clone size: few; D gene: .; J gene: TRBJ1-2; CDR3 protein: CASSSDDRPNYGYTF; CDR3 DNA: TGTGCCAGCAGTTCGGATGACAGACCAAACTATGGCTACACCTTC